The present T cell receptor beta chain was sequenced within a study of blood T cell repertoires in COVID-19. Study-wide context: The United States, Italy and Spain provided the acute and convalescent COVID-19 samples. The cDNA or gDNA used as material had been derived from T cells, B-cell-depleted T cells, or PBMCs.

As handled by the study authors: Cell counts per sample came from amplifying reference gene primers. Method: immunoSEQ multiplex PCR; TCRdb's copy keeps in-frame clones and lacks some. That table furnishes V, J and clone size, whereas the DNA furnished D and trimming. The table has some 180,000 clones, roughly nine tenths seen once; the top ten hold approximately 7%. The CDR3 has 18 amino acids. CDR1 SGHRS and CDR2 YFSETQ come from the germline V gene. V gave up 4 bases and J gave up 2 bases; unmatched junction bases: 11. The origin of this receptor is a man between 35 and 55 years old with acute or convalescent COVID-19. The chain is built from TRBV5-1 and TRBJ1-3; 11 positions match TRBD1. Sample: peripheral blood. In nucleotides, the CDR3 is TGCGCCAGCAGCCTACGGGCGGGACAGGGGGTGACTGGAAACACCATATATTTT. It is translated as CASSLRAGQGVTGNTIYF.